One TCR beta chain is described in this entry. Across several immunoSEQ plates, the genomic DNA of each subset was split evenly. Produced via immunoSEQ multiplex PCR; TCRdb's table is partial and in-frame only. The table records roughly 640,000 clones, around 67% of them present only once. V was trimmed by 3 bases and J by 0 bases, leaving 2 bases between them. Germline V gene data show CDR1 as MGHRA and CDR2 as YSYEKL. This CDR3 comprises 12 residues. These data originate in a study of shared clonotypes between healthy human individuals. Only Caucasian adults living in Nashville, Tennessee served as donors.

This chain connects TRBV4-1 to TRBJ2-5; no reliable D call. The sample consisted of memory CD4+ T cells sorted from blood. As for subset: CD45RA-negative fraction. This sequence was found in a woman in her thirties in good health. In nucleotides, the CDR3 is TGCGCCAGCAGCCAGAACCAAGAGACCCAGTACTTC. Translation gives CASSQNQETQYF.